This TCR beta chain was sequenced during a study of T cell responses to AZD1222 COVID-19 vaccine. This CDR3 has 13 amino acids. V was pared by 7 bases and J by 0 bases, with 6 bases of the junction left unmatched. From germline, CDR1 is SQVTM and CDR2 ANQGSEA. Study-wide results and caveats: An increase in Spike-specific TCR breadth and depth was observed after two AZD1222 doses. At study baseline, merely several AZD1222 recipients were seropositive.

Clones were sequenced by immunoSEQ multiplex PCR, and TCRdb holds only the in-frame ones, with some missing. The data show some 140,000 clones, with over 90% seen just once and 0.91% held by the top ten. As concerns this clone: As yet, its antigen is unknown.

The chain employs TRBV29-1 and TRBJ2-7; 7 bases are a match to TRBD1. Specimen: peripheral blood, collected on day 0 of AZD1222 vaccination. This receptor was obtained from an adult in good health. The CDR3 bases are TGCAGCGCCTGGGACAGCAGCTCCTACGAGCAGTACTTC. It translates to CSAWDSSSYEQYF.